This TCR beta chain was sequenced for a study of shared clonotypes between healthy human individuals. Whole-study context: The study drew on a couple of women and a few men aged 18 to 49 as donors.

The table came from immunoSEQ multiplex PCR; TCRdb's copy has only in-frame clones and leaves some out. The sample consists of about 2 million clones, approximately 95% of them appearing once. Per germline, CDR1 LNHDA and CDR2 SQIVND (reference sequence). The CDR3 contains 14 residues. V trimming: 5 bases; J trimming: 6 bases; junction bases outside the gene matches: 9. Cells designated naive CD8 were CD45RO-negative and were positively selected for CCR7, with terminally differentiated effector memory CD45RA+ cells excluded. This clonotype was sampled from a man between 18 and 29 years old in good health. The chain couples TRBV19 to TRBJ1-1, with 7 bases identical to TRBD1. Sequenced material: naive CD8+ T cells sorted from blood. The CDR3 is CASSSRQGGPEAFF. CDR3 bases: TGTGCCAGTAGTTCCCGACAGGGAGGGCCTGAAGCTTTCTTT. Using reference TRBV19 and TRBJ1-1 for the parts outside the CDR3, the full variable domain is DGGITQSPKYLFRKEGQNVTLSCEQNLNHDAMYWYRQDPGQGLRLIYYSQIVNDFQKGDIAEGYSVSREKKESFPLTVTSAQKNPTAFYLCASSSRQGGPEAFFGQGTRLTVV.